These T cell receptor beta chains were read from a single sample in a study of blood T cells in healthy people across ages. TCRdb re-called the 5' RACE reads with MiXCR, one entry per CDR3 protein. The table shows approximately 580,000 distinct CDR3 sequences, with around 24% occurring only once. These data were also filed under a second study, of T cells of mothers and their children.

Specimen: blood. These receptors came from a boy aged 5-17 years in good health. CDR3s include the opening cysteine and the closing phenylalanine or tryptophan. The order of the fields is D gene, V gene, J gene, clone size, CDR3 DNA, CDR3 protein. A D gene is named only where the DNA matches it firmly. Clone size, where shown, is once, few, many, or a class for clones that have expanded.

d_gene: TRBD1; v_gene: TRBV11-2; j_gene: TRBJ1-2; abundance: NA; CDR3nt: TGTGCCAGCAGCTCCCCTTTTGACAGGGGGCGAGAGGACTATGGCTACACCTTC; CDR3aa: CASSSPFDRGREDYGYTF
d_gene: NA; v_gene: TRBV7-2; j_gene: TRBJ2-2; abundance: few; CDR3nt: TGTGCCAGCAGCTATAATCTCCAGGGGCTGAACGGGGAGCTGTTTTTT; CDR3aa: CASSYNLQGLNGELFF
d_gene: NA; v_gene: TRBV5-1; j_gene: TRBJ2-2; abundance: NA; CDR3nt: TGCGCCAGCAGCCTATCCGAGGGCGGGGAGCTGTTTTTT; CDR3aa: CASSLSEGGELFF
d_gene: NA; v_gene: TRBV2; j_gene: TRBJ1-4; abundance: NA; CDR3nt: TGTGCCAGCAATCCAGGACGTAATGAAAAACTGTTTTTT; CDR3aa: CASNPGRNEKLFF
d_gene: NA; v_gene: TRBV21-1; j_gene: TRBJ2-7; abundance: NA; CDR3nt: TGTGCCAGCACCTTGGACACGCGGGAGAGAATATCCCACGAGCAGTACTTC; CDR3aa: CASTLDTRERISHEQYF
d_gene: NA; v_gene: TRBV20-1; j_gene: TRBJ2-7; abundance: many; CDR3nt: TGCAGTGCTAGTAACGCCCAGACCAACTACGAGCAGTACTTC; CDR3aa: CSASNAQTNYEQYF
d_gene: NA; v_gene: TRBV20-1; j_gene: TRBJ2-3; abundance: NA; CDR3nt: TGCAGTGTTAGGCTAGCGCTAGATACGCAGTATTTT; CDR3aa: CSVRLALDTQYF
d_gene: NA; v_gene: TRBV29-1; j_gene: TRBJ2-5; abundance: many; CDR3nt: TGCAGCGTTGCAGGGACGGAGCCCCAGTACTTC; CDR3aa: CSVAGTEPQYF
d_gene: NA; v_gene: TRBV28; j_gene: TRBJ1-2; abundance: NA; CDR3nt: TGTGCCATCGGGCGTCTCGCCTGGAGCTATGGCTACACCTTC; CDR3aa: CAIGRLAWSYGYTF
d_gene: NA; v_gene: TRBV7-2; j_gene: TRBJ1-4; abundance: few; CDR3nt: TGTGCCAGCCGCCAGGTCCTTTCTAATGAAAAACTGTTTTTT; CDR3aa: CASRQVLSNEKLFF
d_gene: NA; v_gene: TRBV7-7; j_gene: TRBJ2-5; abundance: NA; CDR3nt: TGTGCTAGCAGCCCTCGGGGAAAACTAGTGGGAGTCGCCGAGACCCAGTACTTC; CDR3aa: CASSPRGKLVGVAETQYF
d_gene: NA; v_gene: TRBV28; j_gene: TRBJ2-3; abundance: few; CDR3nt: TGTGCCAGCGATAACTCTTGGGGGCGCCGCCCAGATACGCAGTATTTT; CDR3aa: CASDNSWGRRPDTQYF
d_gene: TRBD1; v_gene: TRBV27; j_gene: TRBJ1-4; abundance: NA; CDR3nt: TGTGCCAGCAGTACCGACAGGGTGGCCGAAAAACTGTTTTTT; CDR3aa: CASSTDRVAEKLFF
d_gene: NA; v_gene: TRBV4-3; j_gene: TRBJ2-5; abundance: many; CDR3nt: TGCGCCAGCAGTCCGGGTCTGTACCAAGAGACCCAGTACTTC; CDR3aa: CASSPGLYQETQYF
d_gene: TRBD2; v_gene: TRBV20-1; j_gene: TRBJ2-1; abundance: NA; CDR3nt: TGCAGTGCTAGAGCCGGGACTAGCGGGGGGAACTACAATGAGCAGTTCTTC; CDR3aa: CSARAGTSGGNYNEQFF
d_gene: NA; v_gene: TRBV20-1; j_gene: TRBJ1-3; abundance: few; CDR3nt: TGCAGTGCTAGCCCCGGGACAAGGGCCTCGGACACCATATATTTT; CDR3aa: CSASPGTRASDTIYF
d_gene: NA; v_gene: TRBV7-9; j_gene: TRBJ1-2; abundance: NA; CDR3nt: TGTGCCAGCAGTCCCCGGGGAGCCGTGGGGGGCTATGGCTACACCTTC; CDR3aa: CASSPRGAVGGYGYTF
d_gene: NA; v_gene: TRBV20-1; j_gene: TRBJ2-1; abundance: NA; CDR3nt: TGCAGTGCTAGGGATTTTGAGGCCTACAATGAGCAGTTCTTC; CDR3aa: CSARDFEAYNEQFF
d_gene: NA; v_gene: TRBV2; j_gene: TRBJ2-3; abundance: NA; CDR3nt: TGTGCCAGCAGTGAAACCGACTACCGCACAGATACGCAGTATTTT; CDR3aa: CASSETDYRTDTQYF
d_gene: NA; v_gene: TRBV19; j_gene: TRBJ2-2; abundance: few; CDR3nt: TGTGCCAGTAGTCGGGGGCCAGGGGTCGGGGAGCTGTTTTTT; CDR3aa: CASSRGPGVGELFF
d_gene: NA; v_gene: TRBV12-3/TRBV12-4; j_gene: TRBJ2-6; abundance: few; CDR3nt: TGTGCCAGCAAGCAACAGGGATCTGGGGCCAACGTCCTGACTTTC; CDR3aa: CASKQQGSGANVLTF
d_gene: NA; v_gene: TRBV29-1; j_gene: TRBJ1-2; abundance: NA; CDR3nt: TGCAGCGTTGAGGCAGGGAATGGCTACACCTTC; CDR3aa: CSVEAGNGYTF